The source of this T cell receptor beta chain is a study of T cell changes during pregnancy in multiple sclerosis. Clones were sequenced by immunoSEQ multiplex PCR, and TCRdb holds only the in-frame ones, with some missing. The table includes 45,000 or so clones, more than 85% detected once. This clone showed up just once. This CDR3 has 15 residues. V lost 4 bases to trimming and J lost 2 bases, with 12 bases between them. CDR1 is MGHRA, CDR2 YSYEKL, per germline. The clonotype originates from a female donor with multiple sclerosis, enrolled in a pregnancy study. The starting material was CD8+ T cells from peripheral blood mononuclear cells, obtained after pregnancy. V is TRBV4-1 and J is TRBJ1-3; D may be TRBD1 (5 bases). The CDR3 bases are TGCGCCAGCAGCCCAACGACAGCGACTGGAAACACCATATATTTT. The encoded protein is CASSPTTATGNTIYF.